A selection of T cell receptor beta chains follows, all from one sample in a study of OX40 agonist ivuxolimab in advanced cancers. Assay: immunoSEQ multiplex PCR; the TCRdb copy retains only in-frame clones and omits some. The repertoire holds tens of thousands of clones, with more than 75% as singletons. The sample was CD4+ or CD8+ T cells sorted from blood, taken in a trial of the OX40 agonist ivuxolimab. These receptors came from an adult with an advanced solid tumor such as melanoma, head and neck, liver or kidney cancer. CDR3s include the opening cysteine and the closing phenylalanine or tryptophan. Fields, in order: J gene, V gene, D gene, clone size, CDR3 DNA, CDR3 protein. A D gene is named only where the DNA matches it firmly. Size is stated for part of the rows, as once, few or many counts, or as a class when the clone is expanded.

>TRBJ2-5|TRBV5-4|.|.
TGTGCCAGCAGCTTAAAGGGGGAAGGGGCGGAGACCCAGTACTTC
CASSLKGEGAETQYF
>TRBJ2-7|TRBV5-5|.|.
TGTGCCAGCAGCTTGGCCTCGGACAGTTACGAGCAGTACTTC
CASSLASDSYEQYF
>TRBJ1-2|TRBV19|.|few
TGTGCCAGTAGTATAGCTACGGGTGGCTACACCTTC
CASSIATGGYTF
>TRBJ1-5|TRBV25-1|.|.
TGTGCCAGCAGTTTGGGGAGAGATCAGCCCCAGCATTTT
CASSLGRDQPQHF
>TRBJ2-3|TRBV5-1|.|.
TGCGCCAGCAGCTTGGTGGGACGGACCACAGATACGCAGTATTTT
CASSLVGRTTDTQYF
>TRBJ1-1|TRBV7-2|.|.
TGTGCCAGCAGCAAGGGAGGAAAGAACACTGAAGCTTTCTTT
CASSKGGKNTEAFF
>TRBJ1-2|TRBV7-6|.|once
TGTGCCAGCAGCTTCGGATTCTCCGCTTCCCATAACTATGGCTACACCTTC
CASSFGFSASHNYGYTF
>TRBJ1-6|TRBV6-6|.|.
TGTGCCAGCAGTTCTCCCGGGACATTGCTGTCACCCCTCCACTTT
CASSSPGTLLSPLHF
>TRBJ2-1|TRBV9|.|.
TGTGCCAGCAGCGTAGGACAGAGCTCCTACAATGAGCAGTTCTTC
CASSVGQSSYNEQFF
>TRBJ1-1|TRBV27|.|.
TGTGCCAGCAGTTTAGAACGATTGAACACTGAAGCTTTCTTT
CASSLERLNTEAFF
>TRBJ1-5|TRBV27|.|.
TGTGCCAGCAGTTTAAATCAGCCCCAGCATTTT
CASSLNQPQHF
>TRBJ1-5|TRBV6-5|.|.
TGTGCCAGCAGGGAGGACCTTCTACCCTGGGCCCAGCATTTT
CASREDLLPWAQHF
>TRBJ2-3|TRBV4-1|.|.
TGCGCCAGCAGCCTACGACGGACAGATAGCACAGATACGCAGTATTTT
CASSLRRTDSTDTQYF
>TRBJ1-1|TRBV9|.|.
TGTGCCAGCAGCTCAAAAGGACACCGAAATACTGAAGCTTTCTTT
CASSSKGHRNTEAFF
>TRBJ1-4|TRBV6-4|.|.
TGTGCCAGCAGTGCCCAGGGGCAACCTAATGAAAAACTGTTTTTT
CASSAQGQPNEKLFF
>TRBJ2-5|TRBV19|TRBD1|.
TGTGCCAGTAGTACGGGGACAGGGCAGCAAGAGACCCAGTACTTC
CASSTGTGQQETQYF
>TRBJ2-7|TRBV5-4|.|.
TGTGCCAGCAGCTCCGGGGGTGGACGGGGGAGGAACGAGCAGTACTTC
CASSSGGGRGRNEQYF
>TRBJ2-5|TRBV18|TRBD1|.
TGTGCCAGCTCACTTTCGGACAGGTACCAGGAGACCCAGTACTTC
CASSLSDRYQETQYF
>TRBJ1-1|TRBV15|TRBD1|.
TGTGCCACCAGCAGGGAAGACAGGGTGAACACTGAAGCTTTCTTT
CATSREDRVNTEAFF
>TRBJ2-2|TRBV10-1|TRBD1|once
TGCGCCAGCACTCAGGGGGCGCAGACCGGGGAGCTGTTTTTT
CASTQGAQTGELFF
>TRBJ2-5|TRBV10-3|.|.
TGTGCCACTAGGAGATGGGAGACCCAGTACTTC
CATRRWETQYF
>TRBJ1-5|TRBV19|TRBD1|.
TGTGCCAGTAGTAACTACAGGGGGGCAAATCAGCCCCAGCATTTT
CASSNYRGANQPQHF
>TRBJ2-5|TRBV30|.|.
TGTGCCTGGAGTCACGGTGCGAGGGAGACCCAGTACTTC
CAWSHGARETQYF
>TRBJ1-1|TRBV29-1|.|.
TGCAGCGTTGAAGCCAACCATAACACTGAAGCTTTCTTT
CSVEANHNTEAFF
>TRBJ2-2|TRBV10-3|TRBD1|medium-sized
TGTGCCATCAGGGAAGACAGGGACACCGGGGAGCTGTTTTTT
CAIREDRDTGELFF
>TRBJ1-5|TRBV5-4|.|.
TGTGCCAGCAGCTCGCAGGGTTCTCAGCCCCAGCATTTT
CASSSQGSQPQHF
>TRBJ2-3|TRBV9|.|once
TGTGCCAGCAGCGTAGATAGCAGCACAGGTACGCAGTATTTT
CASSVDSSTGTQYF
>TRBJ1-1|TRBV25-1|.|few
TGTGCCAGCACCCGAAGAGGGGCCTTGAACACTGAAGCTTTCTTT
CASTRRGALNTEAFF
>TRBJ2-5|TRBV11-3|.|.
TGTGCCAGCAGCCCGTCAGGGCAGGGGGGAGAGACCCAGTACTTC
CASSPSGQGGETQYF
>TRBJ1-2|TRBV6-6|.|.
TGTGCCAGCAGTTACTCACAAGGATATGGCTACACCTTC
CASSYSQGYGYTF
>TRBJ1-2|TRBV6-5|TRBD1|.
TGTGCCAGCAGTGTCCCAGGGGGCCTTAGTGGCTACACCTTC
CASSVPGGLSGYTF
>TRBJ2-2|TRBV5-1|TRBD1|.
TGCGCCAGCAGCGCAAATTCCGGGACAGCGAACACCGGGGAGCTGTTTTTT
CASSANSGTANTGELFF